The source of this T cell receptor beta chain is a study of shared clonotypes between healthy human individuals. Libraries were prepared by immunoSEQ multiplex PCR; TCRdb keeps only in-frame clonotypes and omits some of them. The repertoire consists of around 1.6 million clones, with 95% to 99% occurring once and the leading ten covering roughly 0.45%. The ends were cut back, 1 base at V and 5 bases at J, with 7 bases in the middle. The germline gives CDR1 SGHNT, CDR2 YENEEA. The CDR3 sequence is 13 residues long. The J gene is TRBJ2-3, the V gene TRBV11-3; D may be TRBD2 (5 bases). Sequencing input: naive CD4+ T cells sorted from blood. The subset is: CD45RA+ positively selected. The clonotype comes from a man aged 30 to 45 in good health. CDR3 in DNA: TGTGCCAGCAGCTTAGTTGGGAGAGATACGCAGTATTTT. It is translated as CASSLVGRDTQYF.